The 24 T cell receptor beta chains in this list originate from one sample, sequenced in a study of OX40 agonist ivuxolimab in advanced cancers. Some clones are missing from TCRdb's copy, which holds only in-frame ones; the method was immunoSEQ multiplex PCR. Of approximately 64,000 clones listed, 87% are singletons. The sample was CD4+ or CD8+ T cells sorted from blood, taken in a trial of the OX40 agonist ivuxolimab. The receptor set was obtained from an adult with an advanced solid tumor such as melanoma, head and neck, liver or kidney cancer.

The chain has TRBV11-2 and TRBJ1-1; no reliable D call. The CDR3 consists of 13 residues. In germline, CDR1 is SGHAT, CDR2 FQNNGV. Trimming shortened V by 8 bases and J by 1 base, and 11 bases separated the two germline ends. CDR3 amino acids: CASGFGPNTEAFF. CDR3 coding DNA: TGTGCCAGCGGGTTTGGGCCGAACACTGAAGCTTTCTTT. Full variable domain (outside the CDR3, taken from reference TRBV11-2 and TRBJ1-1): EAGVAQSPRYKIIEKRQSVAFWCNPISGHATLYWYQQILGQGPKLLIQFQNNGVVDDSQLPKDRFSAERLKGVDSTLKIQPAKLEDSAVYLCASGFGPNTEAFFGQGTRLTVV.

V gene TRBV27 combines with J gene TRBJ2-1, with 8 bases matching TRBD1. With V trimmed by 6 bases and J by 0 bases, 4 bases remained unmatched. The CDR3 sequence is 15 residues long. Per germline, CDR1 MNHEY and CDR2 SMNVEV (reference sequence). This CDR3 reads CASRTGQVSYNEQFF. CDR3 in DNA: TGTGCCAGCAGGACGGGACAGGTCTCCTACAATGAGCAGTTCTTC.

The chain couples TRBV5-6 to TRBJ2-2; tentatively, D is TRBD1 (5 bases). Germline loops: CDR1 SGHDT, CDR2 YYEEEE. Trimming pared 4 bases from V and 3 bases from J, leaving 16 bases between. The CDR3 totals 16 residues. CDR3 amino acids: CASSTVGQGDTGELFF. As DNA, the CDR3 is TGTGCCAGCAGCACCGTGGGGCAGGGCGACACCGGGGAGCTGTTTTTT. Complete variable domain (other parts from reference TRBV5-6 and TRBJ2-2): DAGVTQSPTHLIKTRGQQVTLRCSPKSGHDTVSWYQQALGQGPQFIFQYYEEEERQRGNFPDRFSGHQFPNYSSELNVNALLLGDSALYLCASSTVGQGDTGELFFGEGSRLTVL.

The rearrangement uses TRBV10-2 and TRBJ2-2; D gene uncertain. CDR1 is WSHSY and CDR2 is SAAADI in the germline V gene. V was clipped by 6 bases and J by 7 bases, with 12 bases between them. The CDR3 runs to 13 residues. The chain's CDR3 is CASRTLGIGELFF. The CDR3 DNA reads TGCGCCAGCAGGACCTTAGGGATCGGGGAGCTGTTTTTT.

The J gene is TRBJ2-1, the V gene TRBV7-2; D uncertain. The germline V gene encodes CDR1 SGHTA and CDR2 FQGNSA. Trimming took 5 bases from V and 8 from J, leaving 7 bases between them. The CDR3 sequence is 11 residues long. DNA of the CDR3: TGTGCCAGCAGCAACTCATATGAGCAGTTCTTC. Its protein product is CASSNSYEQFF.

This chain uses TRBV10-3 with TRBJ1-1, with 9 bases lining up with TRBD1. In germline, CDR1 is ENHRY, CDR2 SYGVKD. V shed 7 bases, J shed 11 bases, and the junction held 5 bases outside the gene matches. The CDR3 totals 11 residues. The CDR3 reads CAITGTGSAFF. The CDR3 DNA reads as TGTGCCATCACTGGGACAGGGAGCGCTTTCTTT.

This clone was seen just once. V gene TRBV28 combines with J gene TRBJ1-5, with D tentatively TRBD1 (6 bases). The CDR3 covers 16 residues. Germline assignment: CDR1 MDHEN and CDR2 SYDVKM. Trimming stripped 2 bases from V and 4 bases from J, with 15 bases between. In nucleotides, the CDR3 is TGTGCCAGCAGTTTAAATGGTGGACAGCGTAATCAGCCCCAGCATTTT. Translated: CASSLNGGQRNQPQHF.

This chain links TRBV2 with TRBJ2-5, with TRBD2 matching over 10 bases. The DNA end is more similar to TRBJ2-7, so the J call may be wrong. Germline V lookup: CDR1 SNHLY, CDR2 FYNNEI. The CDR3 extends over 15 amino acids. In DNA, the CDR3 is TGTGCCAGCAGTGAAGCTAGCGGGGGGACCTACGAGCAGTACTTC. Protein sequence: CASSEASGGTYEQYF.

This clone was counted a single time. The genes are TRBV19 and TRBJ2-1; D unclear. In germline, CDR1 is LNHDA, CDR2 SQIVND (reference sequence). The germline V and J ends were trimmed by 5 bases and 6 bases, with 17 bases remaining between them. The CDR3 consists of 15 residues. The CDR3 DNA reads as TGTGCCAGTAGTCCGGCAGGCTCCCGGGTCAATGAGCAGTTCTTC. This translates into CASSPAGSRVNEQFF.

The chain combines TRBV11-2 with TRBJ1-3; 11 nucleotides line up with TRBD1. The V gene end was trimmed by 5 bases and the J gene end by 1 base; junction bases not matched to a gene: 7. This CDR3 comprises 17 residues. Germline V lookup: CDR1 SGHAT, CDR2 FQNNGV. CDR3 DNA: TGTGCCAGCAGCCGCACCCGGGACAGGGGGTCTGGAAACACCATATATTTT. This gives the protein CASSRTRDRGSGNTIYF. Complete variable domain (other parts from reference TRBV11-2 and TRBJ1-3): EAGVAQSPRYKIIEKRQSVAFWCNPISGHATLYWYQQILGQGPKLLIQFQNNGVVDDSQLPKDRFSAERLKGVDSTLKIQPAKLEDSAVYLCASSRTRDRGSGNTIYFGEGSWLTVV.

The rearrangement joins TRBV5-4 to TRBJ1-2; 9 nucleotides align to TRBD1. J lost 1 base, V lost 5 bases, and 6 bases had no gene match. This CDR3 is 15 amino acids long. In germline, CDR1 is SGHNT, CDR2 YYREEE (reference sequence). Written as DNA, the CDR3 is TGTGCCAGCAGAGCGACAGGGGGTAATAACTATGGCTACACCTTC. Translation: CASRATGGNNYGYTF.

The chain couples TRBV30 to TRBJ2-7; 9 nucleotides line up with TRBD1. The CDR3 runs to 14 residues. In germline, CDR1 is GTSNPN, CDR2 SVGIG (reference sequence). J was trimmed by 2 bases and V by 3 bases; bases with no gene match: 5. CDR3 sequence reads: CAWRRGQGTYEQYF. Here the CDR3 DNA reads TGTGCCTGGAGGAGGGGACAGGGAACCTACGAGCAGTACTTC. The complete variable domain, with remaining parts taken from reference TRBV30 and TRBJ2-7, reads SQTIHQWPATLVQPVGSPLSLECTVEGTSNPNLYWYRQAAGRGLQLLFYSVGIGQISSEVPQNLSASRPQDRQFILSSKKLLLSDSGFYLCAWRRGQGTYEQYFGPGTRLTVT.

The V call is TRBV27, the J call TRBJ2-6; D call uncertain. The CDR3 is 15 amino acids. V was shortened by 5 bases and J by 0 bases, with 8 bases between the two germline ends. Germline V CDR1 and CDR2: MNHEY, SMNVEV (reference sequence). The CDR3 region is CASSRSPSGANVLTF. The CDR3 DNA follows: TGTGCCAGCAGTCGATCCCCCTCTGGGGCCAACGTCCTGACTTTC.

The chain uses TRBV5-1 and TRBJ1-1; D is undetermined. CDR1 is SGHRS and CDR2 is YFSETQ in the germline V gene. The CDR3 has 13 residues. Deletions cut 1 base from V and 6 bases from J, with 10 bases between. The chain's CDR3 is CASSLTEKAEAFF. In nucleotides, the CDR3 is TGCGCCAGCAGCTTGACGGAGAAGGCTGAAGCTTTCTTT.

The J gene is TRBJ2-5, the V gene TRBV11-3; unclear D gene. The DNA matches TRBJ2-7 better at its end, which makes the J call doubtful. The CDR3 runs to 13 residues. Per the germline V gene, CDR1 is SGHNT and CDR2 is YENEEA. DNA of the CDR3: TGTGCCAGCAGCTTGGGGAAAACCTACGAGCAGTACTTC. The encoded protein is CASSLGKTYEQYF.

This clone was counted a single time. The chain employs TRBV14 and TRBJ2-3, with TRBD2 matching 9 bases. Germline V gene sequence: CDR1 SGHDN, CDR2 FVKESK. Trimming removed 2 bases from V and 2 bases from J; junction bases left unmatched: 5. The CDR3 is 16 residues long. CDR3 amino acids: CASSQPSSGNTDTQYF. The CDR3 DNA is TGTGCCAGCAGCCAACCCTCTAGCGGGAACACAGATACGCAGTATTTT.

V usage is TRBV7-8 and J usage is TRBJ2-1; 11 bases align to TRBD2. Per germline, CDR1 SGHVS and CDR2 FQNEAQ. The V gene end was trimmed by 6 bases and the J gene end by 4 bases; junction bases not matched to a gene: 2. The CDR3 contains 14 residues. The CDR3 here is CASRLAGAYNEQFF. The CDR3, as DNA: TGTGCCAGCAGACTAGCGGGGGCATACAATGAGCAGTTCTTC.

As for this clone: Mismatch with germline at one junction end may stem from a read error. The V and J genes are TRBV27 and TRBJ1-6, with D uncertain. The germline gives CDR1 MNHEY, CDR2 SMNVEV (reference sequence). The CDR3 is 17 residues long. CDR3 sequence (DNA): TGTGCCAGCAGTCCCTTTAGAGGTCAGGCTAATAATTCACCCCTCCATTTT. Its translation: CASSPFRGQANNSPLHF.

V and J are TRBV19 and TRBJ2-1, with TRBD2 matching over 7 bases. Trimming took 5 bases from V and 0 from J; bases not matched to a gene: 7. This CDR3 has 16 amino acids. In germline, CDR1 is LNHDA, CDR2 SQIVND (reference sequence). CDR3 DNA sequence: TGTGCCAGTAGTCTCCTCAGCGGGAACTCCTACAATGAGCAGTTCTTC. Translating it yields CASSLLSGNSYNEQFF.

A few counts support this clone. V gene TRBV4-1 combines with J gene TRBJ1-4, with 7 nucleotides matching TRBD1. CDR1 is MGHRA, CDR2 YSYEKL, per germline. CDR3 length equals 17 residues. V lost 0 bases and J lost 8; bases outside the gene matches: 12. CDR3 sequence (DNA): TGCGCCAGCAGCCAAGATCACCACAGGGGAGTTGGGGAAAAACTGTTTTTT. Protein: CASSQDHHRGVGEKLFF.

The chain recombines TRBV14 with TRBJ2-2; D gene unclear. Germline values: CDR1 SGHDN, CDR2 FVKESK. This CDR3 contains 13 residues. V was clipped by 4 bases and J by 4 bases, with 7 bases between them. DNA for the CDR3: TGTGCCAGCAGCCGATCTCTCACCGGGGAGCTGTTTTTT. This translates into CASSRSLTGELFF.

V and J are TRBV6-1 and TRBJ1-2; D is unclear. V was shortened by 3 bases and J by 0 bases, with 8 bases between the two germline ends. The CDR3 covers 14 residues. Germline V CDR1 and CDR2: MNHNS, SASEGT. The CDR3: CASSDPPSNYGYTF. Here the CDR3 DNA reads TGTGCCAGCAGTGATCCACCCTCTAACTATGGCTACACCTTC.

The chain couples TRBV6-5 to TRBJ2-1; no clear D. The CDR3 has 12 residues. V was trimmed by 0 bases and J by 9 bases, leaving 6 bases between them. CDR1 MNHEY and CDR2 SVGAGI come from the germline V gene. Written as DNA, the CDR3 is TGTGCCAGCAGTTACTCATTCACTGAGCAGTTCTTC. It is translated as CASSYSFTEQFF.

The chain's CDR3 is CAWTRDGTSGRNTQYF. CDR3 DNA: TGTGCCTGGACTAGAGACGGGACTAGCGGGAGGAATACGCAGTATTTT. The chain is built from TRBV30 and TRBJ2-3, with TRBD2 identical over 15 bases. Losses at the gene ends were 4 bases for V and 7 bases for J; bases not matched to a gene: 9. The CDR3 contains 16 residues. CDR1 is GTSNPN and CDR2 is SVGIG in the germline V gene (reference sequence).